This T cell receptor beta chain was recovered during a study of blood T cell repertoires in COVID-19 (dated by TCRdb to about 2020). With regard to the full study: The collaborator samples originated in the United States, Italy and Spain and spanned the acute and convalescent phases of COVID-19. Where available, HLA class I and class II types were obtained from metadata supplied by the sample provider rather than from assay-based typing. Samples came from the ongoing ImmuneRACE study (first 160 participants) plus 1,254 subjects from 6 global collaborators. Sample metadata almost always included a de-identified subject ID, COVID-19 status, age in years and sex. The repertoires were released in a freely available public database intended as a resource for research on the immune response to SARS-CoV-2. The material from the prospective study consisted of cDNA or gDNA derived from T cells, B-cell-depleted T cells, or PBMCs. The dataset comprised deeply sampled blood TCRbeta repertoires from subjects exposed to, actively infected with, or recovered from COVID-19. Beyond this particular receptor, the publication reports: Clinical and demographic metadata were provided uncurated, with the amount varying by source and participant.

Whole blood was collected in K2EDTA tubes by collaborating institutions according to the institutions' own protocols. For TCRbeta analysis, collaborator samples were shipped as frozen whole blood, as isolated PBMCs, or as DNA extracted from either sample type. This clone showed up just a few times. Its antigen is still unknown. The record has no base qualities; no much larger clone is one base away. TCRbeta CDR3 regions were amplified from genomic DNA using the immunoSEQ Assay, a bias-controlled multiplex PCR. For the original study's pipeline: The number of nucleated cells in each sample was estimated by amplification of reference gene primers within the assay. To quantify the absolute abundance of each unique TCRbeta CDR3 rearrangement, sequence reads were collapsed and filtered. For each sample, productive Simpson clonality was calculated by taking the square root of Simpson's diversity index across productive rearrangements. Entries here come from immuneACCESS through TCRdb and include only in-frame sequences with V and J called. Some clones fail to appear in such tables; in the studies checked, an unresolved V gene covers under half of the shortfall, and the cause of the remainder is unknown. V, J and clone size are those of that table, while D and trimming were read from the DNA. The sample table holds fewer than 350,000 clones, of which 65% to 90% were seen once. The top ten hold about 7% of the sample.

Sequenced: peripheral blood. This clonotype was sampled from a human donor in a cohort sampled during active COVID-19.

CDR3 protein: CASSYSKYSPSYEQYF. The nucleotide sequence is given as TGTGCCAGCAGTTACTCGAAGTACAGCCCCTCCTACGAGCAGTACTTC. This chain is built from TRBV6-5 and TRBJ2-7, with the D gene not confidently named. Looking up the germline V gene yields CDR1 MNHEY and CDR2 SVGAGI. V gives up 0 bases and J gives up 0 bases, and the segment between their germline ends measures 12 bases. The CDR3 runs 16 residues from the cysteine to the phenylalanine. The CDR3 DNA has 48 bases and is translated from base 1.